This TCR beta chain was found in a study of naive and memory T cell subsets. Findings of the study overall: Possibly reflecting memory cells re-expressing CD45RA, a few larger clonotypes occurred in naive repertoires, especially CD8. Activation and differentiation may alter RNA-based TCR counts.

This clonotype came up many times. The antigen is unknown. Both TRBC1 and TRBC2 were covered by a beta constant-region primer of two equimolar oligonucleotides. Nested alpha and beta constant-region primers with the SP2 primer drove four PCR rounds on ligated cDNA. TCRdb passed the UMI-ligation and nested PCR reads through MiXCR, listing each CDR3 protein once. The repertoire holds about 90,000 distinct CDR3 sequences, with about 11% as singletons. Separate alpha and beta amplification began at the second PCR step. Cells stained for CD3, CD4, CD8, CD45RA, CD27 and viability were sorted into four CD45RA/CD27 subsets. Sequences were obtained from naive CD4+ T cells from blood. The receptor comes from a human donor in good health.

The CDR3 region has the DNA TGTGCCAGCAGTGAAAACCGGGTCACAGATACGCAGTATTTT. This encodes CASSENRVTDTQYF. V usage is TRBV25-1 and J usage is TRBJ2-3; the D is unclear. Germline CDR1 and CDR2: MGHDK and SYGVNS. V lost 2 bases, J lost 2 bases, and 8 bases lay in between. The CDR3 spans 14 residues. Combining the CDR3 with reference TRBV25-1 and TRBJ2-3 gives the whole variable domain EADIYQTPRYLVIGTGKKITLECSQTMGHDKMYWYQQDPGMELHLIHYSYGVNSTEKGDLSSESTVSRIRTEHFPLTLESARPSHTSQYLCASSENRVTDTQYFGPGTRLTVL.